The clone carrying this T cell receptor (beta chain) occurred once. Its antigen is as yet unknown. This sequence may be a read error, since a much larger clone differs from it by one base. This sample was included in a study of blood T cells in healthy people across ages. Points from the study as a whole: TCR beta diversity per million T cells fell roughly linearly with age. PBMCs left unsorted prevented a conclusive naive versus antigen-experienced comparison.

The CDR3 consists of 12 residues. CDR1 LGHNA and CDR2 YSLEER come from the germline V gene. Each sample gave at least 6 million isolated PBMCs. Primed by a sample-barcoded 5' primer and a J-beta primer mix, a second PCR proceeded for roughly 6 to 12 cycles. TCRdb re-called the 5' RACE reads through MiXCR, storing one row per CDR3 protein. The repertoire includes 650,000 to 1,000,000 distinct CDR3 sequences, about 37% of them detected once, and 13% sits in the top ten. The chain recombines TRBV4-3 with TRBJ2-1; no clear D. This receptor was taken from a man between 18 and 29 years old in good health. The sequencing sample was made of blood. Written as DNA, the CDR3 is TGCGCCAGCAGCCAAGATCTTCGTGAGCAGCTCTTC. Its translation: CASSQDLREQLF.